This T cell receptor (beta chain) was profiled in a study of T cell repertoires in cytomegalovirus infection. Whole-study context: CMV infection plus the matching HLA type was flagged by public TCR beta signatures.

This clonotype was seen a handful of times. Antigen: not known. Overall study results and limits: Identification of carriers of CMV plus the relevant HLA was achieved through cumulative public TCR beta family frequency.

CDR1 and CDR2 from the germline V gene are SGDLS and YYNGEE. The CDR3 is made up of 14 amino acids. J was trimmed by 6 bases and V by 0 bases; bases with no gene match: 3. One entry per CDR3 protein results from TCRdb running MiXCR on the reads. The sample contains 650,000 to 850,000 distinct CDR3 sequences, almost 30% of which appear only once. The clonotype was recovered from a human donor in good health (CMV status not recorded). Some clones in this sample may be carry-over from other donors' samples. The chain uses TRBV9 and TRBJ2-1; TRBD2 matches 7 bases. The source material was cultured CD8+ T cells from PBMCs, sampled from culture after CMV antigen stimulation. CDR3 bases: TGTGCCAGCAGCGTAGCTCTAGCGGTCAATGAGCAGTTCTTC. The encoded protein is CASSVALAVNEQFF.